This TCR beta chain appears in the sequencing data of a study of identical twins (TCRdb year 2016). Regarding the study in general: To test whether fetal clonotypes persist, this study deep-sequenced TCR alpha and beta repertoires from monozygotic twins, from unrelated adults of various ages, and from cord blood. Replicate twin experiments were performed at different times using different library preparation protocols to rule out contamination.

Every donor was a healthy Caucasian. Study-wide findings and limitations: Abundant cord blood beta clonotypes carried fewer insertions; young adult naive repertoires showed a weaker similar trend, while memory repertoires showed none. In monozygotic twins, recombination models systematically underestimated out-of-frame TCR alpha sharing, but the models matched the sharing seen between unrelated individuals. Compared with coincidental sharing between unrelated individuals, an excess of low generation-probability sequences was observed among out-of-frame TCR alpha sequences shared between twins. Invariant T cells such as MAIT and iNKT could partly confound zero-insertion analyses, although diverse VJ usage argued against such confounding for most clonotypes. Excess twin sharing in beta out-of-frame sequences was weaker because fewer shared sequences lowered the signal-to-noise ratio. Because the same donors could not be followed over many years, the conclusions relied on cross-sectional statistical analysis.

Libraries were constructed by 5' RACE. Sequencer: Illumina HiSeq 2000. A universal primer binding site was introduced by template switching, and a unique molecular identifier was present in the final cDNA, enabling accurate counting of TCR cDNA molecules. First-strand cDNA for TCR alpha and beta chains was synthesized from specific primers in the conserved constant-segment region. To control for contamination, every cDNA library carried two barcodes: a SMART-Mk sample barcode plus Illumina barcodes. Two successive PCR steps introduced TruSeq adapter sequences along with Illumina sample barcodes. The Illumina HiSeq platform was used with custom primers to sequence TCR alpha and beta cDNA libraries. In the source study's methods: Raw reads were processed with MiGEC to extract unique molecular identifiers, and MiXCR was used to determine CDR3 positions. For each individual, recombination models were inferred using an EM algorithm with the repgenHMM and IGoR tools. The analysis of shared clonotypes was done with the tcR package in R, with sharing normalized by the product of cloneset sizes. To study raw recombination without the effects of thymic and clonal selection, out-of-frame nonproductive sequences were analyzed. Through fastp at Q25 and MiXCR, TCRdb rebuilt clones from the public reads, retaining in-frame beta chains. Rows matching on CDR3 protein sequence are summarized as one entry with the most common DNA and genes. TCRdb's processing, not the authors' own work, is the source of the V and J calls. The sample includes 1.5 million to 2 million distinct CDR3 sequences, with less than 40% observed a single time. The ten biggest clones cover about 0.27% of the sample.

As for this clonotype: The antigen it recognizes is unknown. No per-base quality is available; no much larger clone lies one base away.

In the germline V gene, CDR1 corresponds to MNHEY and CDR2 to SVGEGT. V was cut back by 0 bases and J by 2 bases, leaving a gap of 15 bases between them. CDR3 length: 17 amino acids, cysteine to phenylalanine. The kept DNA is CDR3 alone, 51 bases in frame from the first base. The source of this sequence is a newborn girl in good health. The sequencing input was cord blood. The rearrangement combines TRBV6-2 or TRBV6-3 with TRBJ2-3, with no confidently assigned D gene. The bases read TGTGCCAGCAGTTACTCTCTGGGCGGTCGTCACACAGATACGCAGTATTTT. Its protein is CASSYSLGGRHTDTQYF.